The clone carrying this T cell receptor (beta chain) was found a few times. As yet, its antigen is unknown. Library preparation (for TCRbeta) was performed with unique molecular identifiers. One entry per CDR3 protein results from TCRdb running MiXCR on the PCR reads. In the table there are a few hundred thousand distinct CDR3 sequences, roughly 13% of which are singletons. The germline V and J ends were trimmed by 1 base and 8 bases, with 20 bases remaining between them. Germline lookup yields CDR1 LNHNV and CDR2 YYDKDF (reference sequence). There are 17 residues in the CDR3. This sample was included in a study of T-cell reconstitution after alpha-beta-depleted transplantation in children. Notes on the study in general: The main origin of T-cell counts and diversity one year after transplant was newly produced T cells. The origin of high day-60 TCRbeta diversity in some patients lay in surviving recipient T cells and thymic progenitors. Several hundred rapidly expanded clones from non-depleted graft cells reportedly supplied alpha-beta T cells about two months post-transplant.

The chain has TRBV15 and TRBJ1-4, with unresolved D. The source is a male patient younger than 18 who had a stem cell transplant for acute myeloid leukemia, so the T cells may come from the graft donor. Sequencing was performed on PBMCs, mostly from graft donor cells, taken 360 days after TCRalphabeta/CD19-depleted stem cell transplant. CDR3 protein: CATSRGRAWRMKEKLFF. The CDR3 DNA reads TGTGCCACCAGCAGAGGACGGGCCTGGAGGATGAAGGAAAAACTGTTTTTT. The full variable domain, in which reference TRBV15 and TRBJ1-4 provide the parts outside the CDR3, is DAMVIQNPRYQVTQFGKPVTLSCSQTLNHNVMYWYQQKSSQAPKLLFHYYDKDFNNEADTPDNFQSRRPNTSFCFLDIRSPGLGDTAMYLCATSRGRAWRMKEKLFFGSGTQLSVL.